The T cell receptor (beta chain) described here comes from a study of T cells in Graves' hyperthyroidism and ophthalmopathy. This clonotype has at least ten counts. Germline CDR1 is LNHNV and CDR2 is YYDKDF (reference sequence). CDR3 length equals 18 residues. The V end lost 0 bases, the J end lost 8 bases, and 22 bases lay between the germline ends. Using RNA transcripts as the source, TCR beta CDR3 regions were amplified. With the HTBI primer set, the TCR CDR3 went through a first round of RT-PCR. TCRdb reprocessed the multiplex PCR reads with MiXCR, giving one entry per CDR3 protein. This sample has approximately 600,000 distinct CDR3 sequences, with roughly 13% found just once.

The origin of this receptor is a woman in her thirties with Graves' hyperthyroidism that later progressed to Graves' ophthalmopathy. The sample taken for sequencing was blood. The chain links TRBV15 to TRBJ1-4; no firm D call. The CDR3 bases are TGTGCCACCAGCAGAGATTTGCAGGTCTCGAGGAGAGGCGAAAAACTGTTTTTT. Protein product: CATSRDLQVSRRGEKLFF.